The 22 T cell receptor beta chains given below trace back to one sample, sequenced in a study of T cells in Graves' hyperthyroidism and ophthalmopathy. TCR beta CDR3 regions were amplified from RNA transcripts. During a first-round RT-PCR of the TCR CDR3, the HTBI primer set was used. TCRdb reanalysed the multiplex PCR reads using MiXCR and keeps one entry per CDR3 protein. The sample records 250,000 to 300,000 distinct CDR3 sequences, approximately 14% being singletons. The sequenced sample was blood. The receptor set was obtained from a woman aged 40 to 50 with Graves' hyperthyroidism.

This clonotype was seen many times. The genes are TRBV20-1 and TRBJ2-7; 10 nucleotides align to TRBD1. The junction had 6 bases not matched to a gene; V was cut back by 5 bases and J by 5 bases. In germline, CDR1 is DFQATT, CDR2 SNEGSKA (reference sequence). The CDR3 runs to 13 residues. The CDR3 region has the DNA TGCAGTGCTTCCCCGGGACAGGGGCACGAGCAGTACTTC. Translating gives CSASPGQGHEQYF.

This clonotype was detected ten times or more. This sequence joins TRBV6-1 and TRBJ2-7, with 7 nucleotides matching TRBD2. Germline V gives CDR1 MNHNS, CDR2 SASEGT. V dropped 5 bases and J dropped 0; count of bases not matched to a gene: 13. The CDR3 is 17 amino acids. The CDR3 spells CASSLTWGGRRSYEQYF. DNA for the CDR3: TGTGCCAGCAGTCTAACCTGGGGGGGTAGGCGCTCCTACGAGCAGTACTTC.

CDR3 sequence reads: CASRTGTRQGYTF. The DNA for the CDR3 is TGTGCCAGCCGGACCGGGACACGGCAGGGCTACACCTTC. V gene TRBV28 combines with J gene TRBJ1-2; TRBD1 might be the D (6 bases). Trimming took off 8 bases at V and 8 bases at J, with 18 bases between the two ends. The CDR3 spans 13 residues. The germline gives CDR1 MDHEN, CDR2 SYDVKM.

This clonotype was seen at least ten times. The gene calls are TRBV10-3 and TRBJ2-1; D is undetermined. The germline V and J ends were trimmed by 2 bases and 0 bases, with 8 bases remaining between them. The CDR3 contains 15 residues. From germline, CDR1 is ENHRY and CDR2 SYGVKD. CDR3 nucleotides: TGTGCCATCAGTGAGAGGGTAGACTCCTACAATGAGCAGTTCTTC. Its protein product is CAISERVDSYNEQFF.

This clonotype was seen repeatedly, ten times or more. The chain joins TRBV12-3 or TRBV12-4 to TRBJ1-2; D is uncertain. The V gene lost 3 bases and the J gene lost 4 bases, with 15 bases spanning the gap. The CDR3 has 15 amino acids. CDR3: CASSFGPYEGYGYTF. In DNA form, the CDR3 reads TGTGCCAGCAGTTTTGGCCCTTACGAAGGCTATGGCTACACCTTC.

This clonotype was seen many times. This chain uses TRBV7-8 with TRBJ1-4, with a tentative D call TRBD1 (5 bases). V shed 3 bases and J shed 5 bases, with 19 bases lying between them. The CDR3 covers 17 residues. CDR1 and CDR2 from the germline V gene are SGHVS and FQNEAQ. The CDR3, as DNA: TGTGCCAGCAGCTTGTCTTGGGTTAGGGGCAGAAATGAAAAACTGTTTTTT. As protein: CASSLSWVRGRNEKLFF.

This clonotype has ten or more counts. The chain joins TRBV7-2 to TRBJ1-6; a possible D gene is TRBD1 (5 bases). The CDR3 is 15 residues long. Germline values: CDR1 SGHTA, CDR2 FQGNSA. V dropped 1 base and J dropped 9 bases, with 13 bases sitting between them. The CDR3 loop is CASSLDEGGGSPLHF. The CDR3 DNA follows: TGTGCCAGCAGCTTAGATGAGGGCGGGGGTTCACCCCTCCACTTT.

This clonotype was detected only a few times. This rearrangement joins TRBV7-9 to TRBJ2-5; 15 bases line up with TRBD2. The CDR3 is 19 residues long. V shed 4 bases and J 0 bases; nucleotides not matched to a gene: 9. Germline CDR1 is SEHNR and CDR2 is FQNEAQ (reference sequence). CDR3 protein: CASSSRTGTSGRYQETQYF. DNA of the CDR3: TGTGCCAGCAGCTCTCGGACCGGGACTAGCGGGAGGTACCAAGAGACCCAGTACTTC.

The chain has TRBV6-1 and TRBJ2-2; TRBD2 matches 10 bases. The CDR3 sequence is 15 residues long. Germline CDR1 and CDR2: MNHNS and SASEGT. Trimming removed 4 bases from V and 6 bases from J; junction bases left unmatched: 5. The CDR3 here is CASSVLAGESGELFF. The CDR3 DNA reads as TGTGCCAGCAGTGTTCTAGCGGGAGAGTCCGGGGAGCTGTTTTTT.

The J gene is TRBJ1-2, the V gene TRBV11-2, with TRBD1 identical over 8 bases. Germline V gene data show CDR1 as SGHAT and CDR2 as FQNNGV. With 5 bases clipped from V and 4 bases from J, the junction kept 6 bases outside the gene matches. The CDR3 spans 14 residues. CDR3 region: CASSLGTGPYGYTF. The DNA of the CDR3 is TGTGCCAGCAGCCTCGGGACAGGACCCTATGGCTACACCTTC. Full variable domain (remainder filled in from reference TRBV11-2 and TRBJ1-2): EAGVAQSPRYKIIEKRQSVAFWCNPISGHATLYWYQQILGQGPKLLIQFQNNGVVDDSQLPKDRFSAERLKGVDSTLKIQPAKLEDSAVYLCASSLGTGPYGYTFGSGTRLTVV.

This clonotype has only a few counts. The CDR3 DNA reads as TGTGCCAGCAGCTCATTTCGGGACAGAGGCGAGCAGTACTTC. Encoded protein: CASSSFRDRGEQYF. The chain recombines TRBV6-1 with TRBJ2-7, with 7 bases matching TRBD1. This CDR3 spans 14 amino acids. V lost 6 bases and J lost 6; bases outside the gene matches: 11. Germline V gene lookup returns CDR1 MNHNS and CDR2 SASEGT.

This clonotype was counted ten times or more. The chain carries TRBV2 and TRBJ2-1; 11 bases map to TRBD2. Germline trimming cut 6 bases from V and 3 bases from J; bases unmatched to any gene: 7. The germline V gene has CDR1 SNHLY and CDR2 FYNNEI. This CDR3 spans 16 amino acids. CDR3 loop: CASRPWTSGRYNEQFF. CDR3 bases: TGTGCCAGCAGACCCTGGACTAGCGGGCGCTACAATGAGCAGTTCTTC.

This clonotype was seen many times. The genes are TRBV6-1 and TRBJ1-2, with 9 bases matching TRBD1. V lost 10 bases, J lost 0 bases, and 15 bases stayed unmatched. CDR1 and CDR2 (germline): MNHNS, SASEGT. This CDR3 has 17 amino acids. CDR3 protein: CANSSTGGAGTNYGYTF. The CDR3 nucleotides are TGTGCCAACTCCTCAACAGGGGGCGCGGGTACTAACTATGGCTACACCTTC.

There are many counts of this clonotype. This chain uses TRBV7-9 with TRBJ2-1, with D possibly being TRBD1 (6 bases). V was pared by 5 bases and J by 6 bases, with 11 bases between. Germline V CDR1 and CDR2: SEHNR, FQNEAQ (reference sequence). This CDR3 region has 13 residues. CDR3 sequence reads: CASSHGQPNEQFF. In DNA, the CDR3 is TGTGCCAGCAGCCACGGACAGCCCAATGAGCAGTTCTTC.

This clonotype was seen only a few times. The chain couples TRBV30 to TRBJ2-1, with 7 bases aligning to TRBD1. The CDR3 consists of 16 residues. Trimming at V came to 3 bases and at J to 8 bases, leaving 16 bases not matched to a gene. The germline gives CDR1 GTSNPN, CDR2 SVGIG (reference sequence). Written as DNA, the CDR3 is TGTGCCTGGAGGATCAGACAGGGATGGGGGTCGGATGAGCAGTTCTTC. This sequence encodes CAWRIRQGWGSDEQFF.

This clonotype occurred a few times. The gene calls are TRBV27 and TRBJ2-2; perhaps TRBD1 as D (5 bases). The germline gives CDR1 MNHEY, CDR2 SMNVEV (reference sequence). The ends were cut back, 5 bases at V and 0 bases at J, with 7 bases in the middle. This CDR3 spans 14 amino acids. CDR3 in DNA: TGTGCCAGCAGTAGGGGTTCGAACACCGGGGAGCTGTTTTTT. Protein: CASSRGSNTGELFF.

This clonotype was picked up many times. This chain connects TRBV5-8 to TRBJ1-1; perhaps TRBD1 as D (6 bases). CDR1 is SGHTS and CDR2 is YDEGEE in the germline V gene. V lost 4 bases and J 3 bases, leaving 16 bases between the germline ends. The CDR3 spans 15 residues. CDR3 loop: CASSGGGRWDTEAFF. The CDR3, as DNA: TGTGCCAGCAGCGGGGGGGGGCGCTGGGACACTGAAGCTTTCTTT.

This clonotype has at least ten counts. This chain uses TRBV12-3 or TRBV12-4 with TRBJ2-5; no clear D gene. Trimming took 1 base from V and 0 from J, leaving 6 bases between them. The CDR3 is 14 amino acids. The CDR3 reads CASSLGAYQETQYF. The DNA of the CDR3 is TGTGCCAGCAGTTTAGGGGCGTACCAAGAGACCCAGTACTTC.

This clonotype was observed many times. The CDR3, as DNA: TGTGCCAGCAGTTCACTAGCGGGAGATACCTACGAGCAGTACTTC. It encodes CASSSLAGDTYEQYF. The gene calls are TRBV27 and TRBJ2-7; TRBD2 aligns across 11 bases. The CDR3 length is 15 residues. J was trimmed by 2 bases and V by 4 bases; bases with no gene match: 4. Germline V gene sequence: CDR1 MNHEY, CDR2 SMNVEV (reference sequence).

This clonotype was seen many times. The rearrangement links TRBV28 to TRBJ2-2; possible D gene TRBD1, 6 bases. Germline lookup yields CDR1 MDHEN and CDR2 SYDVKM. The germline V and J ends were trimmed by 4 bases and 4 bases, with 10 bases remaining between them. CDR3 length: 14 amino acids. The CDR3 sequence is CASSSGEFTGELFF. Here the CDR3 DNA reads TGTGCCAGCAGTTCAGGGGAATTCACCGGGGAGCTGTTTTTT.

This chain links TRBV7-8 with TRBJ2-5, with D tentatively TRBD2 (6 bases). V lost 5 bases, J lost 5 bases, and 18 bases lay in between. Germline CDR1 reads SGHVS; CDR2 reads FQNEAQ. The length of the CDR3 is 15 residues. CDR3 in amino acids: CASSRGNIKGETQYF. The CDR3 DNA sequence: TGTGCCAGCAGCCGCGGGAATATAAAGGGGGAGACCCAGTACTTC.

A word on this clonotype: This could be a read error, since a much larger clone is one nucleotide away. The chain carries TRBV10-3 and TRBJ2-5; 9 positions match TRBD2. The CDR3 is 17 residues long. Germline lookup yields CDR1 ENHRY and CDR2 SYGVKD. The CDR3 DNA follows: TGTGCCATCGGTGACGTGGTGACTAGCGGACTACAAGAGACCCAGTACTTC. Protein: CAIGDVVTSGLQETQYF.